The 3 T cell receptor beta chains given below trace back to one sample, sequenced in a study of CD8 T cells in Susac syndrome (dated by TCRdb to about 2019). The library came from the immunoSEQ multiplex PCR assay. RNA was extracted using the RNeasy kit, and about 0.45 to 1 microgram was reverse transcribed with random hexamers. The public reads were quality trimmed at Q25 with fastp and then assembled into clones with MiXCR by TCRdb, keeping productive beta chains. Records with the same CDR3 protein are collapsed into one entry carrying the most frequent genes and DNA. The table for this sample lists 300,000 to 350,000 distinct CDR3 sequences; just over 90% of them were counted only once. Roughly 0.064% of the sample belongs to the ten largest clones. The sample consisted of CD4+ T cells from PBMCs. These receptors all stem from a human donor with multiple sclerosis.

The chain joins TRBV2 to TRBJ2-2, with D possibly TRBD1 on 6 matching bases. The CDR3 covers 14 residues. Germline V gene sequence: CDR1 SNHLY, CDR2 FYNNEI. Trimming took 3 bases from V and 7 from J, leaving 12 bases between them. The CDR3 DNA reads TGTGCCAGCAGTGAGGATAGGGGGATCGGGGAGCTGTTTTTT. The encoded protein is CASSEDRGIGELFF.

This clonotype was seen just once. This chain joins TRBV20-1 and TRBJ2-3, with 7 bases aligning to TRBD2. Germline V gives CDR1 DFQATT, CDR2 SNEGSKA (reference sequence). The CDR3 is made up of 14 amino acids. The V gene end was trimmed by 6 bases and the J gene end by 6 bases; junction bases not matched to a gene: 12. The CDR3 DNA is TGCAGTGCCAAGAGCGGGATGGGTCAGGATACGCAGTATTTT. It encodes CSAKSGMGQDTQYF.

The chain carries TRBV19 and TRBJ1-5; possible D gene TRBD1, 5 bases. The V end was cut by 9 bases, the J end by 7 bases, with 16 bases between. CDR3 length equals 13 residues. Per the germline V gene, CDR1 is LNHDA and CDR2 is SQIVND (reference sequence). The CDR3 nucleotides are TGTGCCAGCGAGGACACCGTGAGCCAGCCCCAGCATTTT. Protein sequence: CASEDTVSQPQHF.